Shown below are 26 T cell receptor beta chains from a single sample sequenced in a study of T cells after somatic rescue of genetic block. The protocol was immunoSEQ multiplex PCR, while the TCRdb copy is restricted to in-frame clones and leaves out a portion. In the table there are 110,000 or so clones, under 95% of which are singletons. Sequencing used peripheral blood mononuclear cells (PBMCs). Receptor source: a woman under 30.

The CDR3 DNA sequence: TGTGCCACCAGCCCCAACCCGGGACAGGGGTTGGGGGCGACAGATACGCAGTATTTT. It specifies CATSPNPGQGLGATDTQYF. The rearrangement uses TRBV15 and TRBJ2-3; 10 bases align to TRBD1. Germline V gene lookup returns CDR1 LNHNV and CDR2 YYDKDF (reference sequence). The length of the CDR3 is 19 residues. Unmatched junction bases numbered 17, after V lost 5 bases and J lost 3 bases.

This chain links TRBV18 with TRBJ1-4; D is perhaps TRBD1 (5 bases). V dropped 4 bases and J dropped 5 bases, with 8 bases sitting between them. This CDR3 region has 13 residues. Germline assignment: CDR1 KGHSH and CDR2 LQKENI. CDR3 in amino acids: CASSLGENEKLFF. For the CDR3, the DNA is TGTGCCAGCTCACTAGGGGAAAATGAAAAACTGTTTTTT.

This chain connects TRBV5-1 to TRBJ2-3, with TRBD2 matching 11 bases. With V trimmed by 4 bases and J by 5 bases, 6 bases remained unmatched. This CDR3 is 15 amino acids long. Germline assignment: CDR1 SGHRS and CDR2 YFSETQ. This CDR3 reads CASSNLAGGEDTQYF. CDR3 coding DNA: TGCGCCAGCAGCAACCTAGCGGGGGGCGAAGATACGCAGTATTTT.

The rearrangement uses TRBV2 and TRBJ1-5; no clear D. This CDR3 is 13 amino acids long. Per the germline V gene, CDR1 is SNHLY and CDR2 is FYNNEI. V lost 6 bases and J 7 bases, leaving 13 bases between the germline ends. CDR3 region: CASRNSGNQPQHF. DNA for the CDR3: TGTGCCAGCAGAAACAGTGGGAACCAGCCCCAGCATTTT.

This rearrangement joins TRBV19 to TRBJ1-1, with 7 nucleotides matching TRBD1. CDR3 length: 13 residues. Per the germline V gene, CDR1 is LNHDA and CDR2 is SQIVND (reference sequence). Losses at the gene ends were 4 bases for V and 8 bases for J; bases not matched to a gene: 7. CDR3 in DNA: TGTGCCAGTAGTAGGGGAGACAGGGTCGAAGCTTTCTTT. Protein: CASSRGDRVEAFF. Complete variable domain (other parts from reference TRBV19 and TRBJ1-1): DGGITQSPKYLFRKEGQNVTLSCEQNLNHDAMYWYRQDPGQGLRLIYYSQIVNDFQKGDIAEGYSVSREKKESFPLTVTSAQKNPTAFYLCASSRGDRVEAFFGQGTRLTVV.

This chain links TRBV5-8 with TRBJ1-1, with D maybe TRBD1 (5 bases). CDR1 and CDR2 from the germline V gene are SGHTS and YDEGEE. Deletions cut 4 bases from V and 8 bases from J, with 18 bases between. The CDR3 contains 14 residues. The chain's CDR3 is CASSLRQFGREAFF. DNA of the CDR3: TGTGCCAGCAGCCTCCGACAGTTTGGGAGGGAAGCTTTCTTT.

The rearrangement links TRBV11-3 to TRBJ1-2; possible D gene TRBD1, 5 bases. CDR1 is SGHNT, CDR2 YENEEA, per germline. Trimming stripped 6 bases from V and 4 bases from J, with 18 bases between. The length of the CDR3 is 15 residues. CDR3 bases: TGTGCCAGCAGTCCCCCCGCGCAGGGCGGCTATGGCTACACCTTC. This encodes CASSPPAQGGYGYTF.

The J gene is TRBJ1-2, the V gene TRBV4-1; D not resolved. Trimming shortened V by 0 bases and J by 4 bases, and 9 bases separated the two germline ends. CDR1 MGHRA and CDR2 YSYEKL come from the germline V gene. The CDR3 has 14 residues. This CDR3 reads CASSQEEKIYGYTF. CDR3 nucleotides: TGCGCCAGCAGCCAAGAAGAGAAGATCTATGGCTACACCTTC.

The rearrangement uses TRBV6-5 and TRBJ1-6; 7 bases map to TRBD1. The CDR3 runs to 15 residues. Trimming at V came to 8 bases and at J to 7 bases, leaving 11 bases not matched to a gene. CDR1 and CDR2 (germline): MNHEY, SVGAGI. CDR3 DNA: TGTGCCAGCTGTCGGACAGGAGGAGGAAATTCACCCCTCCACTTT. Protein: CASCRTGGGNSPLHF.

This chain joins TRBV28 and TRBJ1-4; TRBD1 aligns across 9 bases. Trimming removed 6 bases from V and 2 bases from J; junction bases left unmatched: 4. CDR1 is MDHEN, CDR2 SYDVKM, per germline. The CDR3 has 15 amino acids. The CDR3, as DNA: TGTGCCAGCAGCCCCGGACAGGGGACTAATGAAAAACTGTTTTTT. It yields the protein CASSPGQGTNEKLFF.

This chain uses TRBV29-1 with TRBJ2-7; D is undetermined. Germline CDR1 reads SQVTM; CDR2 reads ANQGSEA. V lost 6 bases and J lost 5, with 14 bases in between. This CDR3 region has 12 residues. CDR3 protein: CSVYKPPNEQYF. CDR3 DNA: TGCAGCGTGTACAAGCCCCCCAACGAGCAGTACTTC.

In this sample, this clone turned up once. This rearrangement joins TRBV5-4 to TRBJ2-5; D could derive from TRBD1 or TRBD2 (5 bases each). The CDR3 is 16 residues long. Germline values: CDR1 SGHNT, CDR2 YYREEE (reference sequence). Between the trimmed V and J ends, which lost 4 bases and 0 bases, there was a span of 16 bases. The DNA of the CDR3 is TGTGCCAGCAGCCCTCCTAACGGGGCTTACCAAGAGACCCAGTACTTC. It codes for CASSPPNGAYQETQYF.

The V gene is TRBV28, the J gene TRBJ1-1; D unresolved. The CDR3 loop spans 14 amino acids. CDR1 and CDR2 (germline): MDHEN, SYDVKM. V lost 3 bases, J lost 1 base, and 9 bases lay in between. This CDR3 reads CASSFILQNTEAFF. The CDR3 region has the DNA TGTGCCAGCAGTTTTATACTGCAGAACACTGAAGCTTTCTTT.

The sample holds one count of this clone. V and J are TRBV28 and TRBJ1-2; 11 bases map to TRBD1. The CDR3 sequence is 15 residues long. In germline, CDR1 is MDHEN, CDR2 SYDVKM. V lost 4 bases to trimming and J lost 6 bases; unmatched junction nucleotides: 7. The DNA for the CDR3 is TGTGCCAGCAGTTCCCTCGGGACAGGGGGAAATGGCTACACCTTC. This translates into CASSSLGTGGNGYTF.

This chain links TRBV14 with TRBJ2-5; D call uncertain. CDR3 length equals 13 residues. Germline assignment: CDR1 SGHDN and CDR2 FVKESK. Trimming cost V 4 bases and J 1 base, with 7 bases left between them. In DNA form, the CDR3 reads TGTGCCAGCAGCCTCCGGGCCCAAGAGACCCAGTACTTC. It yields the protein CASSLRAQETQYF.

The chain has TRBV27 and TRBJ1-2; D may be TRBD1 (5 bases). The CDR3 is 15 amino acids. With 3 bases removed from V and 2 bases from J, the gap between germline ends came to 13 bases. Per germline, CDR1 MNHEY and CDR2 SMNVEV (reference sequence). CDR3 region: CASSLAGKGNYGYTF. The CDR3 bases are TGTGCCAGCAGTTTGGCGGGGAAGGGGAACTATGGCTACACCTTC.

V usage is TRBV28 and J usage is TRBJ1-5; D is undetermined. Germline V gene lookup returns CDR1 MDHEN and CDR2 SYDVKM. V was trimmed by 7 bases and J by 9 bases, leaving 13 bases between them. This CDR3 region has 12 residues. The CDR3 is CASTNPGRPQHF. CDR3 DNA: TGTGCCAGCACCAATCCCGGCCGGCCCCAGCATTTT.

This clone was detected only once. This sample also contains other DNA sequences that code for the same CDR3. The chain is built from TRBV7-7 and TRBJ2-2; no reliable D call. This CDR3 region has 14 residues. Trimming left V 1 base short and J 1 base short, with 4 bases between. CDR1 and CDR2 (germline): SSHAT, FNYEAQ (reference sequence). CDR3 in DNA: TGTGCCAGCAGCTTAGGAGGGAACACCGGGGAGCTGTTTTTT. Its translation: CASSLGGNTGELFF.

This clone was observed once. This chain links TRBV4-3 with TRBJ1-1, with unresolved D. The CDR3 contains 14 residues. The germline gives CDR1 LGHNA, CDR2 YSLEER. The V end lost 0 bases, the J end lost 1 base, and 6 bases lay between the germline ends. The CDR3 sequence is CASSQDIGNTEAFF. The CDR3 coding sequence is TGCGCCAGCAGCCAAGATATTGGGAACACTGAAGCTTTCTTT.

The CDR3 reads CASSQQGGVTDTQYF. The CDR3 region has the DNA TGCGCCAGCAGCCAACAGGGGGGGGTCACAGATACGCAGTATTTT. The V and J genes are TRBV4-3 and TRBJ2-3; the D gene could be TRBD1 or TRBD2 (7 bases each). Germline V gives CDR1 LGHNA, CDR2 YSLEER. This CDR3 comprises 15 residues. V lost 2 bases to trimming and J lost 2 bases, with 11 bases between them.

This clone was seen only once. This chain uses TRBV6-4 with TRBJ1-1; D not resolved. This CDR3 is built from 14 residues. Trimming left V 6 bases short and J 3 bases short, with 14 bases between. Germline CDR1 and CDR2: MRHNA and SNTAGT. The CDR3 DNA is TGTGCCAGCAGGCGGGGTATCTGGGACACTGAAGCTTTCTTT. Translating it yields CASRRGIWDTEAFF.

The chain employs TRBV28 and TRBJ1-5; 7 bases line up with TRBD1. Germline loops: CDR1 MDHEN, CDR2 SYDVKM. Trimming cost V 3 bases and J 7 bases; bases outside gene matches: 9. The CDR3 totals 15 residues. This CDR3 reads CASSLDRRLGQPQHF. DNA of the CDR3: TGTGCCAGCAGTTTGGACAGGCGACTAGGGCAGCCCCAGCATTTT.

The V and J genes are TRBV2 and TRBJ2-4; D is uncertain. The CDR3 runs to 13 residues. Looked up from germline, CDR1 is SNHLY and CDR2 is FYNNEI. V lost 4 bases, J lost 8 bases, and 12 bases lay in between. CDR3 nucleotide sequence: TGTGCCAGCAGTGGATCCCCCGAGGACATTCAGTACTTC. It specifies CASSGSPEDIQYF.

This chain links TRBV30 with TRBJ2-2; D may be TRBD1 (5 bases). CDR1 GTSNPN and CDR2 SVGIG come from the germline V gene (reference sequence). The CDR3 consists of 15 residues. The V end was cut by 1 base, the J end by 0 bases, with 9 bases between. Here the CDR3 reads CAWSGQFANTGELFF. Written as DNA, the CDR3 is TGTGCCTGGAGTGGACAGTTCGCGAACACCGGGGAGCTGTTTTTT.

The J gene is TRBJ1-4, the V gene TRBV7-2; D unresolved. Germline CDR1 SGHTA, CDR2 FQGNSA. Deletions cut 4 bases from V and 4 bases from J, with 7 bases between. CDR3 length: 13 amino acids. Here the CDR3 reads CASSSNVNEKLFF. CDR3 in DNA: TGTGCCAGCAGCTCCAACGTTAATGAAAAACTGTTTTTT.

The chain recombines TRBV6-5 with TRBJ1-5; no clear D. The CDR3 covers 14 residues. The V gene's germline CDR1 is MNHEY and CDR2 SVGAGI. V lost 0 bases and J 5 bases, leaving 8 bases between the germline ends. CDR3 coding DNA: TGTGCCAGCAGTTACTCCGGAGAATATCAGCCCCAGCATTTT. Translated: CASSYSGEYQPQHF.